This is a list of T cell receptor beta chains from one sample in a study of technical replicates of blood from a few donors. Repertoires were generated with immunoSEQ multiplex PCR, while TCRdb's copy carries only in-frame clones and drops some. The data contain 65,000 to 95,000 clones, 97% of them seen just once; the ten biggest clones take up almost 0.3%. Source material: T cells isolated from PBMCs. These receptors came from a human donor in good health. Each CDR3 is given with its conserved first and last residue. D genes are given only for firm matches. Size is stated for part of the rows, as once, few or many counts, or as a class when the clone is expanded.

d_gene	j_gene	abundance	v_gene	CDR3nt	CDR3aa
.	TRBJ1-4	.	TRBV28	TGTGCCAGCAGTTCCGGGACAAACTCATTTAGTTTT	CASSSGTNSFSF
TRBD1	TRBJ2-7	.	TRBV7-9	TGTGCCAGCAGCTCAAAACAGGGGTACGAGCAGTACTTC	CASSSKQGYEQYF
.	TRBJ1-1	.	TRBV11-2	TGTGCCAGCAGCAGTACAGGGTTGACTGAAGCTTTCTTT	CASSSTGLTEAFF
.	TRBJ1-2	.	TRBV27	TGTGCCAGCAGTTTCAGAAGGGACAATGGCTACACCTTC	CASSFRRDNGYTF
.	TRBJ1-1	.	TRBV27	TGTGCCAGCTCTTGGGGGGGCGGCACTGAAGCTTTCTTT	CASSWGGGTEAFF
.	TRBJ2-3	.	TRBV29-1	TGCAGCGTTGACGGGATCCAGTTTCCAGATACGCAGTATTTT	CSVDGIQFPDTQYF
TRBD1	TRBJ2-7	.	TRBV6-5	TGTGCCAGCAGTTCTCCCCGGGACAGGACAGAAGAGCAGTACTTC	CASSSPRDRTEEQYF
.	TRBJ2-1	.	TRBV30	TGTGCCTGGAGTTCTACCCCGCTAGCCAATGAGCAGTTCTTC	CAWSSTPLANEQFF
.	TRBJ2-5	.	TRBV11-3	TGTGCCAGCAGCTTAGGGGGCCGGGTCCAAGAGACCCAGTACTTC	CASSLGGRVQETQYF
.	TRBJ1-1	.	TRBV5-1	TGCGCCAGCAGCTTGGCGGGGAACCCTACTGAAGCTTTCTTT	CASSLAGNPTEAFF
.	TRBJ1-4	.	TRBV9	TGTGCCAGCAGCGAGAGGGGGGGTGAAAAACTGTTTTTT	CASSERGGEKLFF
TRBD1	TRBJ1-5	.	TRBV7-9	TGTGCCAGCAGCGGGGGACAGGGGAATGCGCCCCAGCATTTT	CASSGGQGNAPQHF
.	TRBJ2-7	.	TRBV18	TGTGCCAGCTCACCTCCCATGGGCCGCTCTATGCTCTCCTACGAGCAGTACTTC	CASSPPMGRSMLSYEQYF
.	TRBJ2-7	.	TRBV29-1	TGCAGCGTTCGCGTCCAGGGACAAGTCTACGAGCAGTACTTC	CSVRVQGQVYEQYF
.	TRBJ2-3	.	TRBV9	TGTGCCAGCAGCGTAGAGGGGGGCACAGATACGCAGTATTTT	CASSVEGGTDTQYF
TRBD2	TRBJ2-1	.	TRBV7-2	TGTGCCAGCAGCTTAGTACAGCGACTAGCGGGAGTGAATGAGCAGTTCTTC	CASSLVQRLAGVNEQFF
TRBD2	TRBJ2-3	once	TRBV7-6	TGTGCCAGCAGCCCTACGGGACTAGTAGTAGATACGCAGTATTTT	CASSPTGLVVDTQYF
TRBD2	TRBJ2-1	.	TRBV5-6	TGTGCCAGCAGCTTAACCCGACTAGCGGGATACGCCGCACAGTTCTTC	CASSLTRLAGYAAQFF
.	TRBJ2-5	.	TRBV7-2	TGTGCCAGCAGCTTTTCGGAGACCCAGTACTTC	CASSFSETQYF
.	TRBJ2-7	.	TRBV27	TGTGCCAGCAGCTCTGTGGCCAGGGACTACGAGCAGTACTTC	CASSSVARDYEQYF
TRBD1	TRBJ2-7	.	TRBV11-2	TGTGCCAGCAGCTTAGTTATATGGGGACAGGGGCCCGAGCAGTACTTC	CASSLVIWGQGPEQYF
.	TRBJ2-2	.	TRBV11-3	TGTGCCAGCAGCTTATCGGGAGCGTACACCGGGGAGCTGTTTTTT	CASSLSGAYTGELFF
.	TRBJ1-1	.	TRBV5-6	TGTGCCAGCAGCTTAGGAGGGTCAGGAACTGAAGCTTTCTTT	CASSLGGSGTEAFF
.	TRBJ2-1	.	TRBV7-7	TGTGCCAGCAGCTCCACTACAGGGCTCTCCTACAATGAGCAGTTCTTC	CASSSTTGLSYNEQFF
.	TRBJ1-5	.	TRBV14	TGTGCCAGCAGCCAACTCAATCAGCCCCAGCATTTT	CASSQLNQPQHF
TRBD1	TRBJ2-7	.	TRBV7-2	TGTGCCAGCAGCCGGGACAGATCCTACGAGCAGTACTTC	CASSRDRSYEQYF
.	TRBJ2-3	.	TRBV25-1	TGTGCCAGCAGTGAAGTAGGGGAAACTACAGATACGCAGTATTTT	CASSEVGETTDTQYF
.	TRBJ2-5	.	TRBV19	TGTGCCAGTAGTCCGCAGGGAGAGACCCAGTACTTC	CASSPQGETQYF
.	TRBJ2-7	.	TRBV18	TGTGCCAGCTCCCAGGGGAGAGGGCCCTACGAGCAGTACTTC	CASSQGRGPYEQYF